Listed below are T cell receptor beta chains from one sample, sequenced in a study of T cells in tuberculosis. Measured with immunoSEQ multiplex PCR; TCRdb has only the in-frame clones, and not every one. The data show about 44,000 clones, about 95% seen once. Sequencing was carried out using PBMCs. The receptors were gathered from a donor aged 10 to 29 with latent tuberculosis or without tuberculosis infection. Each CDR3 is given with its conserved first and last residue. D genes are given only for firm matches. Rows may omit the clone size; those that give it use once, few, many or a size class.

TGTGCCAGCAGCCTCCGGGACTCCCAAGAGACCCAGTACTTC	CASSLRDSQETQYF	NA	TRBV28	TRBJ2-5	NA
TGTGCCAGTAGCGGGGCGAACACCGGGGAGCTGTTTTTT	CASSGANTGELFF	NA	TRBV19	TRBJ2-2	NA
TGTGCCAGCAGTTTAGGACAGGCGAACACTGAAGCTTTCTTT	CASSLGQANTEAFF	TRBD1	TRBV28	TRBJ1-1	NA
TGTGCCAGTAGTTGGACCGGGACACCTAATGAAAAACTGTTTTTT	CASSWTGTPNEKLFF	NA	TRBV19	TRBJ1-4	NA
TGTGCCAGCGGGCGTAATGAGCAGTTCTTC	CASGRNEQFF	NA	TRBV27	TRBJ2-1	NA
TGTGCCAGCAGCCACAAATTCAGGTCACAGGGGGTTAATGAAGCTTTCTTT	CASSHKFRSQGVNEAFF	TRBD1	TRBV14	TRBJ1-1	NA
TGTGCCAGTAGTATTAAAGACGGGACAGAGAATCAGCCCCAGCATTTT	CASSIKDGTENQPQHF	TRBD1	TRBV19	TRBJ1-5	NA
TGTGCCAGCAGCTCAAGGACTAGATCCTACGAGCAGTACTTC	CASSSRTRSYEQYF	TRBD2	TRBV11-2	TRBJ2-7	NA
TGTGCCAGCAGCGTAGGTATGCTAGCGGGGCCCCGAAATGAGCAGTTCTTC	CASSVGMLAGPRNEQFF	TRBD2	TRBV9	TRBJ2-1	once
TGCGCCAGCAGCTTGGAGGCCGGCCCAGGACAGCCCCAGCATTTT	CASSLEAGPGQPQHF	NA	TRBV5-1	TRBJ1-5	NA
TGCGCCAGCAGCCAAGGGGCTAGCGGGATTGTCTACGAGCAGTACTTC	CASSQGASGIVYEQYF	TRBD2	TRBV4-1	TRBJ2-7	NA
TGTGCCAGCAGTACCACTGGACTATGGGACGGGGAGCTGTTTTTT	CASSTTGLWDGELFF	NA	TRBV14	TRBJ2-2	NA
TGTGCCTGGACAGCGGGAGGCACCTACGAGCAGTACTTC	CAWTAGGTYEQYF	TRBD2	TRBV30	TRBJ2-7	NA
TGTGCCAGCAGCGTTCTGGTGATACGGGGGAGACCCACAGATACGCAGTATTTT	CASSVLVIRGRPTDTQYF	NA	TRBV9	TRBJ2-3	NA
TGTGCCAGTAGTAGGACAGACCGTAGCACAGATACGCAGTATTTT	CASSRTDRSTDTQYF	NA	TRBV19	TRBJ2-3	NA
TGTGCCAGCAGTTTTACAGGGGGAAGTGGCTACACCTTC	CASSFTGGSGYTF	TRBD1	TRBV6-5	TRBJ1-2	NA
TGTGCCAGCAGTCCTCGGACTATTAAAGAGACCCAGTACTTC	CASSPRTIKETQYF	NA	TRBV6-1	TRBJ2-5	NA
TGTGCCAGTAGTGATACGGCCGGGAACACTGAGCAGTTCTTC	CASSDTAGNTEQFF	NA	TRBV19	TRBJ2-1	NA
TGTGCCAGCAGCTTTGCCCCCTCAAGGGGTCCGTCCAACGAGCAGTACTTC	CASSFAPSRGPSNEQYF	NA	TRBV7-2	TRBJ2-7	NA
TGTGCCAGCAGCCCAGGACTAGCGGTCTTCGAGCAGTTCTTC	CASSPGLAVFEQFF	TRBD2	TRBV4-2	TRBJ2-1	NA
TGCGCCAGCAGCTCCGCAGGACTGAAGAACACTGAAGCTTTCTTT	CASSSAGLKNTEAFF	NA	TRBV5-1	TRBJ1-1	NA
TGTGCCGCCTCTAGATACTCCTACGAGCAGTACTTC	CAASRYSYEQYF	NA	TRBV28	TRBJ2-7	NA
TGTGCCACTGCGCCGGGACAGGGTGCCGGAGACTATGGCTACACCTTC	CATAPGQGAGDYGYTF	TRBD1	TRBV27	TRBJ1-2	NA
TGTGCCAGCAGTTACGGGGGAGGCGAAAAACTGTTTTTT	CASSYGGGEKLFF	NA	TRBV6-5	TRBJ1-4	NA
TGTGCCAGCTCACCAGGGCAGTCCTACGAGCAGTACTTC	CASSPGQSYEQYF	NA	TRBV18	TRBJ2-7	few
TGTGCCATCAGTGAGTCCGGCGGGCACGAGCAGTACTTC	CAISESGGHEQYF	NA	TRBV10-3	TRBJ2-7	NA
TGTGCCAGCAGCTCCGACAGGGGCTCCTACAATGAGCAGTTCTTC	CASSSDRGSYNEQFF	TRBD1	TRBV7-2	TRBJ2-1	NA
TGTGCCAGCAGCCAACGAATAGGGGGAGAAAAACTGTTTTTT	CASSQRIGGEKLFF	NA	TRBV4-2	TRBJ1-4	NA
TGTGCCAGAAGACAGACAAGACAGGGGGCATGGGAGACCCAGTACTTC	CARRQTRQGAWETQYF	TRBD1	TRBV5-3	TRBJ2-5	once
TGCGCCAGCAGCCAAGATAGCGCGGCACTCTCTGGAAACACCATATATTTT	CASSQDSAALSGNTIYF	NA	TRBV4-1	TRBJ1-3	NA
TGTGCCAGTACCCCACAGGGGGGCACAGATACGCAGTATTTT	CASTPQGGTDTQYF	TRBD1	TRBV19	TRBJ2-3	NA
TGTGCCAGCAGCTTAAGCTCCGGGACTAGCAATGAGCAGTTCTTC	CASSLSSGTSNEQFF	TRBD2	TRBV11-2	TRBJ2-1	NA
TGTGCCAGCAGCACCATCGAGGGGGTCACTGAAGCTTTCTTT	CASSTIEGVTEAFF	NA	TRBV27	TRBJ1-1	NA
TGTGCCAGCAGCTTCGTACGCCTGACAGGGGTTACTGAAGCTTTCTTT	CASSFVRLTGVTEAFF	TRBD1	TRBV11-2	TRBJ1-1	NA
TGTGCCTGTTCCGGGACATCACCGTTTTTATCACAGTATTTT	CACSGTSPFLSQYF	NA	TRBV30	TRBJ2-3	NA
TGTGCCTGGAGTCTCGGGAAGGGTGAAGCTTTCTTT	CAWSLGKGEAFF	NA	TRBV30	TRBJ1-1	NA
TGTGCCAGCAGCGTAGGGGGGGCGGGAGGGCCCTTTAGGGATGAGCAGTTCTTC	CASSVGGAGGPFRDEQFF	TRBD2	TRBV9	TRBJ2-1	NA
TGCGCCAGCAGCCCCACAACAGGGGGAAGCACAGATACGCAGTATTTT	CASSPTTGGSTDTQYF	TRBD1	TRBV5-1	TRBJ2-3	NA
TGTGCCAGTAGTATAGGAGGGCGAGGCTACACCTTC	CASSIGGRGYTF	NA	TRBV19	TRBJ1-2	NA
TGTGCCAGCAGCTTAGGCATAAGCTACCAAGAGACCCAGTACTTC	CASSLGISYQETQYF	NA	TRBV11-2	TRBJ2-5	once
TGTGCCAGCAGCTTGGTAGCAGGGGCAACCTACGAGCAGTACTTC	CASSLVAGATYEQYF	NA	TRBV5-5	TRBJ2-7	NA
TGCAGCGTTGGGGAGTATAATGAAAAACTGTTTTTT	CSVGEYNEKLFF	NA	TRBV29-1	TRBJ1-4	NA
TGTGCCAGCAGACCCTGGACAGCTACGAACACCGGGGAGCTGTTTTTT	CASRPWTATNTGELFF	NA	TRBV27	TRBJ2-2	NA
TGTGCCAGCAGCTACGACAGGGTGGTTCAGCCCCAGCATTTT	CASSYDRVVQPQHF	TRBD1	TRBV5-8	TRBJ1-5	NA
TGTGCCAGCAGTTACCGGGGGGGCACTGAAGCTTTCTTT	CASSYRGGTEAFF	NA	TRBV6-5	TRBJ1-1	NA
TGTGCCAGCAGCCTATCTCCAGGGGAGAAGGACACTGAAGCTTTCTTT	CASSLSPGEKDTEAFF	NA	TRBV5-4	TRBJ1-1	NA
TGCGCCAGCACTACCCTGACTAGCGGGAGAGGGACCGGGGAGCTGTTTTTT	CASTTLTSGRGTGELFF	TRBD2	TRBV5-1	TRBJ2-2	NA
TGTGCCAGCAGACGGGACAGATACAATGAGCAGTTCTTC	CASRRDRYNEQFF	TRBD1	TRBV6-5	TRBJ2-1	NA
TGTGCCTGGAAAGGGAAGGGGATGAACACTGAAGCTTTCTTT	CAWKGKGMNTEAFF	NA	TRBV30	TRBJ1-1	NA
TGTGCCAGCACCGGGGGTGGAGGGATAAGTGTAGGAGCTTTCTTT	CASTGGGGISVGAFF	NA	TRBV6-6	TRBJ1-1	NA
TGTGCCAGCAGTGGACTGCGGGGCCGCTCCTACGAGCAGTACTTC	CASSGLRGRSYEQYF	NA	TRBV6-4	TRBJ2-7	NA
TGCGCCAGCAGCTTGAGGGGTCCTAACTATGGCTACACCTTC	CASSLRGPNYGYTF	NA	TRBV5-1	TRBJ1-2	NA
TGTGCCAGCAGCTTAGCAGGGGTATTGGACGAGCAGTACTTC	CASSLAGVLDEQYF	NA	TRBV7-8	TRBJ2-7	NA
TGTGCCAGCAGCGAACGACTAGCGTACACCGGGGAGCTGTTTTTT	CASSERLAYTGELFF	TRBD2	TRBV7-9	TRBJ2-2	NA
TGTGCCATCAGTGAGCCTAATAAGGCGGTCTCCTACGAGCAGTACTTC	CAISEPNKAVSYEQYF	NA	TRBV10-3	TRBJ2-7	NA
TGTGCCAGCAGTTCACTAGCTGCACCTAGGGATGAGCAGTTCTTC	CASSSLAAPRDEQFF	NA	TRBV6-5	TRBJ2-1	NA
TGCGCCAGCAGCTACAAGGGGGCGAACGAGCAGTACTTC	CASSYKGANEQYF	TRBD1	TRBV5-1	TRBJ2-7	once
TGTGCCAGCAGTGTCACACCTCAGAACGAGCAGTACTTC	CASSVTPQNEQYF	NA	TRBV2	TRBJ2-7	NA
TGTGCCAGCAGTGAATCAGGGGGATTGGGAAACACCATATATTTT	CASSESGGLGNTIYF	TRBD1	TRBV25-1	TRBJ1-3	once